The TCR beta chain under discussion was sequenced for a study of blood T cell repertoires in COVID-19. The overall study: Acute-phase and convalescent COVID-19 samples originated in the United States, Italy and Spain. Sample material is recorded as cDNA or gDNA derived from T cells, B-cell-depleted T cells, or PBMCs.

Per the germline V gene, CDR1 is MNHNS and CDR2 is SASEGT. The CDR3 covers 13 residues. J was trimmed by 11 bases and V by 2 bases; bases with no gene match: 5. In the original workflow: Reference gene primer amplification yielded estimated nucleated cell counts. TCRdb's table, derived via immunoSEQ multiplex PCR, lists solely in-frame clones and lacks some. That table is the source of V, J and clone size, and D and trimming were worked out from the DNA. The sample records about 74,000 clones, roughly 87% being singletons. This rearrangement joins TRBV6-1 to TRBJ1-4; the match to TRBD1 covers 7 bases. Sequenced input: peripheral blood. The sequence was collected from a woman in her fifties or sixties in a cohort sampled during active COVID-19. The CDR3 nucleotides are TGTGCCAGCAGTGAAAGGGGGCAGAGGAAACTGTTTTTT. Its translation is CASSERGQRKLFF.